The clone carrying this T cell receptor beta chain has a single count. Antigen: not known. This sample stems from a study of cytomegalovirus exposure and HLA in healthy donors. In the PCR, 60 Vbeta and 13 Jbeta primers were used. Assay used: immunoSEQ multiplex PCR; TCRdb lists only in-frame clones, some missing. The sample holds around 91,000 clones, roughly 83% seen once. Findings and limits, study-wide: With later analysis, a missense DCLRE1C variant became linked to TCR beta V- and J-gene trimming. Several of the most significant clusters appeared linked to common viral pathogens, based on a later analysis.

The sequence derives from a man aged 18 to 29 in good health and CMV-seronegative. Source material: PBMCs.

The CDR3 DNA reads as TGTGCCAGCACCCCGGGACTAGGAGGGTCTGAGCAGTTCTTC. Translating gives CASTPGLGGSEQFF. The chain carries TRBV27 and TRBJ2-1, with 8 bases that match TRBD2. Germline CDR1 is MNHEY and CDR2 is SMNVEV (reference sequence). Germline trimming cut 7 bases from V and 9 bases from J; bases unmatched to any gene: 11. CDR3 length: 14 amino acids.